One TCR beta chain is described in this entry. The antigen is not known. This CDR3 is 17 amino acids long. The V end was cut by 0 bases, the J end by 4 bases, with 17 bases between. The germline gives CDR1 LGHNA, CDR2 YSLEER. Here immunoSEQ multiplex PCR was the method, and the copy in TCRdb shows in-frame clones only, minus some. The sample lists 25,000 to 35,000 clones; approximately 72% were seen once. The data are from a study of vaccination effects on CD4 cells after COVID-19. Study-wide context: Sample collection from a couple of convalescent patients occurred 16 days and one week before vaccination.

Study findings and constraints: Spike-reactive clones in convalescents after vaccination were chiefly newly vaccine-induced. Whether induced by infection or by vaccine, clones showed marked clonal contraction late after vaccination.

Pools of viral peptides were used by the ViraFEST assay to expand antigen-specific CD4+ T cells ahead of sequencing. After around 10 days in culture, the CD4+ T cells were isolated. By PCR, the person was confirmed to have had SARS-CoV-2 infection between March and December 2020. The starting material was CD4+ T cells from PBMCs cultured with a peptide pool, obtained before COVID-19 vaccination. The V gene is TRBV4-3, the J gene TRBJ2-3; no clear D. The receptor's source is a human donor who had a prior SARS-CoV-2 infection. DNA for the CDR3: TGCGCCAGCAGCCAAGATCGGACGTCAAGGTCCTCAGATACGCAGTATTTT. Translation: CASSQDRTSRSSDTQYF.